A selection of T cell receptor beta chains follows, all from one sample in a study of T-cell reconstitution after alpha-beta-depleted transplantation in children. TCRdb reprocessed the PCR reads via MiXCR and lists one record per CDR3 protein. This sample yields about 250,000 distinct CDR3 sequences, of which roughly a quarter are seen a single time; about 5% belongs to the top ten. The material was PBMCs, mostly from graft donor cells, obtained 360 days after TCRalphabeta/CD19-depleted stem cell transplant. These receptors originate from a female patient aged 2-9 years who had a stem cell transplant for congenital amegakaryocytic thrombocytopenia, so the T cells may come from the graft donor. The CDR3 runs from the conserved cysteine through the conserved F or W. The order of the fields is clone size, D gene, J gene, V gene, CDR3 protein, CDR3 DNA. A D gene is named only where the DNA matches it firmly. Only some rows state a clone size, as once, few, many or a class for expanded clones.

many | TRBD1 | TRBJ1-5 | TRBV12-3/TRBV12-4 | CASSLGQGGNQPQHF | TGTGCCAGCAGTTTAGGACAGGGCGGCAATCAGCCCCAGCATTTT
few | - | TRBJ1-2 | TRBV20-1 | CSARDRRGFGGYTF | TGCAGTGCTAGAGATAGAAGGGGCTTCGGTGGCTACACCTTC
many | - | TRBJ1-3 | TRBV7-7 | CASSLGQGNTIYF | TGTGCCAGCAGCTTAGGTCAAGGAAACACCATATATTTT
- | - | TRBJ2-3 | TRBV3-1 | CASSREKTKGTDTQYF | TGTGCCAGCAGCCGGGAAAAGACGAAGGGCACAGATACGCAGTATTTT
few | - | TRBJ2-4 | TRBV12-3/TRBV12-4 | CASSAGRTKNIQYF | TGTGCCAGCAGTGCGGGACGGACAAAAAACATTCAGTACTTC
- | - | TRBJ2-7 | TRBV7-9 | CASSLTMGDYEQYF | TGTGCCAGCAGCTTAACCATGGGCGATTACGAGCAGTACTTC
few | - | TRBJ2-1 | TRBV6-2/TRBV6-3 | CASSYLTGGQFF | TGTGCCAGCAGTTACTTAACAGGAGGGCAGTTCTTC
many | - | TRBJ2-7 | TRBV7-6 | CASSANGGYEQYF | TGTGCCAGCAGCGCTAATGGGGGCTACGAGCAGTACTTC
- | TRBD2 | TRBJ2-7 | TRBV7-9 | CASSSSGRVSYEQYF | TGTGCCAGCAGCTCCAGCGGGAGGGTTTCCTACGAGCAGTACTTC
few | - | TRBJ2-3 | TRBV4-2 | CASSPGPGLVTQYF | TGTGCCAGCAGCCCTGGACCGGGATTAGTGACGCAGTATTTT
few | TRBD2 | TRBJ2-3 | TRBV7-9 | CASSRSGGPMDTQYF | TGTGCCAGCAGCCGCTCGGGGGGGCCTATGGATACGCAGTATTTT
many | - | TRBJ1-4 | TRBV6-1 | CASSEGTDNEKLFF | TGTGCCAGCAGTGAAGGGACAGATAATGAAAAACTGTTTTTT
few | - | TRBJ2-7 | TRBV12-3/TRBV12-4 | CASSLMRAYEQYF | TGTGCCAGCAGTTTGATGAGGGCCTACGAGCAGTACTTC
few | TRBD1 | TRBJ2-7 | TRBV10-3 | CAISESTGGYEQYF | TGTGCCATCAGTGAGTCTACAGGGGGCTACGAGCAGTACTTC
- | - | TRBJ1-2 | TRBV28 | CASREGIYGYTF | TGTGCCAGCAGAGAAGGAATTTATGGCTACACCTTC
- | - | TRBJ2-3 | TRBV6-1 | CASSEVPAPNTQYF | TGTGCCAGCAGTGAAGTACCAGCTCCTAATACGCAGTATTTT
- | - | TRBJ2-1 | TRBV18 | CASYRERVAYNEQFF | TGTGCCAGCTACCGGGAAAGGGTCGCCTACAATGAGCAGTTCTTC
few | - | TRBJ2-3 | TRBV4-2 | CASSQDLEGGPLTDTQYF | TGTGCCAGCAGCCAGGATCTTGAGGGGGGACCTCTCACAGATACGCAGTATTTT
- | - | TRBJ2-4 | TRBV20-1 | CSASGVVMYF | TGCAGTGCTAGTGGGGTTGTCATGTACTTC
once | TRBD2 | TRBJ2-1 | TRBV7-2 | CASSDAGLVQFF | TGTGCCAGCAGCGACGCCGGACTAGTGCAGTTCTTC
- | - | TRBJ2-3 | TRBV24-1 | CATRTPGADTQYF | TGTGCCACCAGAACCCCTGGGGCAGATACGCAGTATTTT
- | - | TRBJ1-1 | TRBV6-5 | CASGEGTEAFF | TGTGCCAGCGGGGAAGGAACTGAAGCTTTCTTT
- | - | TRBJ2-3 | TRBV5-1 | CASSRSTSSTDTQYF | TGCGCCAGCAGCCGAAGTACTAGCAGCACAGATACGCAGTATTTT
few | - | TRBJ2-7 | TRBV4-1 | CASSRRVSYEQYF | TGCGCCAGCAGCCGGAGGGTTTCCTACGAGCAGTACTTC
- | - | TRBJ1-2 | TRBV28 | CASRNSNYGYTF | TGTGCCAGCAGAAACAGTAACTATGGCTACACCTTC
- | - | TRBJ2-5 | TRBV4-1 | CASSQDSLGGETQYF | TGCGCCAGCAGCCAAGATTCACTTGGGGGTGAGACCCAGTACTTC
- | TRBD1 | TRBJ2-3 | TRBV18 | CASSLRWQGENKATDTQYF | TGTGCCAGCTCACTGAGGTGGCAGGGGGAAAACAAAGCGACAGATACGCAGTATTTT
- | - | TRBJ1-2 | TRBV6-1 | CASSRYRGLGNLYGYTF | TGTGCCAGCAGTCGATATAGAGGACTGGGGAACCTTTATGGCTACACCTTC
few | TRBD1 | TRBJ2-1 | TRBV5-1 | CASGGTGKLSSYNEQFF | TGCGCCAGCGGTGGGACAGGGAAACTGAGCTCCTACAATGAGCAGTTCTTC
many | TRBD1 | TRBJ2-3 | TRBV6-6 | CASSPGQSLYF | TGTGCCAGCAGCCCGGGACAGTCGCTGTATTTT
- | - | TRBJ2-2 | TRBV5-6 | CASSPLGWVNTGELFF | TGTGCCAGCAGCCCCCTGGGATGGGTGAACACCGGGGAGCTGTTTTTT
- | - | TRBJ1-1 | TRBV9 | CASSVEPGNTEAFF | TGTGCCAGCAGCGTAGAACCAGGGAACACTGAAGCTTTCTTT
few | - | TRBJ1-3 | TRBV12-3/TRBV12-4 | CASSLGVSSGNTIYF | TGTGCCAGCAGTTTGGGGGTTTCCTCTGGAAACACCATATATTTT
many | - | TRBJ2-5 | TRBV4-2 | CASSQGRQQETQYF | TGTGCCAGCAGCCAAGGGCGACAGCAAGAGACCCAGTACTTC
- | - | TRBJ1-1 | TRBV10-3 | CASGGFAGWNTEAFF | TGTGCCTCGGGAGGGTTTGCAGGTTGGAACACTGAAGCTTTCTTT
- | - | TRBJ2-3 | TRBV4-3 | CASSQERSGRTDTQYF | TGCGCCAGCAGCCAAGAAAGGAGTGGGCGGACAGATACGCAGTATTTT
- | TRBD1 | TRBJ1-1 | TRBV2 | CASSGTGAGTEAFF | TGTGCCAGCAGTGGGACAGGGGCTGGCACTGAAGCTTTCTTT
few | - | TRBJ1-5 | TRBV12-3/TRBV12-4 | CASIPSRGKSQPQHF | TGTGCCAGCATCCCCTCAAGAGGGAAAAGTCAGCCCCAGCATTTT
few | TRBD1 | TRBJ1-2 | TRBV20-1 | CSAGGTARANYGYTF | TGCAGTGCTGGCGGGACAGCGAGAGCTAACTATGGCTACACCTTC
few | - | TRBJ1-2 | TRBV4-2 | CASSQAWPDIASYGYTF | TGTGCCAGCAGCCAAGCGTGGCCGGACATCGCATCCTATGGCTACACCTTC
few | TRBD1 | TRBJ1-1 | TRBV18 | CASSPSTGLDTEAFF | TGTGCCAGCTCACCCTCGACAGGGCTAGACACTGAAGCTTTCTTT
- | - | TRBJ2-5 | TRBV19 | CASSMGKETQYF | TGTGCCAGTAGTATGGGTAAGGAGACCCAGTACTTC
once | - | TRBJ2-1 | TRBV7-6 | CASSLDFSKGEQFF | TGTGCCAGCAGCTTAGATTTTAGCAAGGGTGAGCAGTTCTTC
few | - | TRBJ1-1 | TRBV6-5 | CASSYDLRREKAFF | TGTGCCAGCAGTTACGATCTGAGAAGGGAAAAAGCTTTCTTT
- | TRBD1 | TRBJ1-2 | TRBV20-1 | CSARDRQGDHGYTF | TGCAGTGCTAGAGATAGGCAGGGGGATCACGGCTACACCTTC
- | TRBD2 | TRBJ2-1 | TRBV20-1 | CSAEAGASSKNEQFF | TGCAGTGCTGAAGCGGGGGCTTCCTCTAAAAATGAGCAGTTCTTC
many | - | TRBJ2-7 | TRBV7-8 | CASEAGAFGEQYF | TGTGCCAGCGAGGCGGGGGCCTTCGGCGAGCAGTACTTC
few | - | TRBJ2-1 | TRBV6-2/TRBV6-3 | CASRGSYNEQFF | TGTGCCAGTCGTGGTAGCTACAATGAGCAGTTCTTC
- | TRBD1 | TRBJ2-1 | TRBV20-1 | CSATGDGAYNEQFF | TGCAGTGCCACAGGGGACGGGGCCTACAATGAGCAGTTCTTC
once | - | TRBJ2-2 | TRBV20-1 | CSALEAGELFF | TGCAGTGCTTTAGAGGCCGGGGAGCTGTTTTTT
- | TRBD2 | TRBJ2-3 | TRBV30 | CAWSSSSGSTQYF | TGTGCCTGGAGTTCGTCTAGCGGGAGTACGCAGTATTTT
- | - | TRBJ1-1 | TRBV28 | CASTPRGTEAFF | TGTGCCAGCACCCCGAGAGGGACTGAAGCTTTCTTT
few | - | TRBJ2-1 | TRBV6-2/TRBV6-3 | CASSYGRDGLYNEQFF | TGTGCCAGCAGTTACGGGCGGGACGGCCTCTACAATGAGCAGTTCTTC
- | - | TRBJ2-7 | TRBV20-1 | CSAGRDLPPYEQYF | TGCAGTGCTGGACGGGACCTCCCCCCTTACGAGCAGTACTTC
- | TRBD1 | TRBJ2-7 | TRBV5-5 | CASSSDRGPHEQYF | TGTGCCAGCAGTTCGGACAGGGGGCCCCACGAGCAGTACTTC
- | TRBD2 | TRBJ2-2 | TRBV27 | CASRLAGPNTGELFF | TGTGCCAGCAGACTAGCGGGACCTAACACCGGGGAGCTGTTTTTT
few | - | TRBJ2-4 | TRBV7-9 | CASSPQNGNRNIQYF | TGTGCCAGCAGCCCGCAGAACGGCAATAGGAACATTCAGTACTTC